This is a list of T cell receptor beta chains from one sample in a study of blood T cell repertoires in COVID-19. TCRdb's table, derived via immunoSEQ multiplex PCR, lists solely in-frame clones and lacks some. The sample lists 45,000 or so clones; approximately 79% were seen once. Sequencing input: peripheral blood. Source of these receptors: a human donor in a cohort sampled during active COVID-19. Each CDR3 is given with its conserved first and last residue. Each record gives: clone size, J gene, V gene, D gene, CDR3 protein, CDR3 DNA. The D gene is left open where the match is weak. Not every row has a clone size; where given, it reads once, few, many or a size class.

few TRBJ1-5 TRBV6-5 - CASSPTGKNQPQHF TGTGCCAGCAGTCCCACAGGGAAAAATCAGCCCCAGCATTTT
- TRBJ1-2 TRBV30 TRBD1 CACRTGKDYGYTF TGTGCCTGTCGGACAGGGAAGGACTATGGCTACACCTTC
- TRBJ2-7 TRBV4-2 - CASSQAWAQPSSYEQYF TGTGCCAGCAGCCAAGCCTGGGCCCAACCGAGCTCCTACGAGCAGTACTTC
- TRBJ1-2 TRBV28 - CASSLTSGAGNDYGYTF TGTGCCAGCAGTTTAACGTCAGGGGCTGGCAACGACTATGGCTACACCTTC
once TRBJ2-1 TRBV5-4 - CASSLQGSSYNEQFF TGTGCCAGCAGCTTACAGGGAAGCTCCTACAATGAGCAGTTCTTC
- TRBJ1-3 TRBV5-6 - CASSPYSGNTIYF TGTGCCAGCAGCCCCTACTCTGGAAACACCATATATTTT
- TRBJ1-3 TRBV10-3 - CATTSLSGNTIYF TGTGCCACTACGTCTCTCTCTGGAAACACCATATATTTT
- TRBJ1-5 TRBV18 TRBD1 CASSPQDRPGQPQHF TGTGCCAGCTCACCTCAGGACAGGCCGGGCCAGCCCCAGCATTTT
- TRBJ1-2 TRBV24-1 TRBD1 CATSDPRQGLDGYTF TGTGCCACCAGTGATCCCAGACAGGGGTTGGATGGCTACACCTTC
- TRBJ1-2 TRBV5-1 - CASSPLGQPSNYGYTF TGCGCCAGCAGCCCGCTTGGACAGCCGAGTAACTATGGCTACACCTTC
- TRBJ1-6 TRBV6-5 - CASSYPGSEPLHF TGTGCCAGCAGTTACCCGGGATCTGAACCCCTCCACTTT
- TRBJ1-3 TRBV11-2 TRBD1 CASSPGQGDTIYF TGTGCCAGCAGCCCAGGACAGGGAGACACCATATATTTT
few TRBJ2-3 TRBV5-1 - CASSSGLSTDTQYF TGCGCCAGCAGCTCCGGACTGAGCACAGATACGCAGTATTTT
few TRBJ2-6 TRBV7-2 - CASRGPGTGANVLTF TGTGCCAGCAGGGGCCCGGGGACAGGGGCCAACGTCCTGACTTTC
- TRBJ2-7 TRBV10-3 TRBD1 CAISEPGQGAGEQYF TGTGCCATCAGTGAACCGGGACAGGGGGCGGGCGAGCAGTACTTC
once TRBJ1-6 TRBV4-1 TRBD1 CASSQEVGQGGSPLHF TGCGCCAGCAGCCAAGAAGTGGGACAGGGAGGATCACCCCTCCACTTT
- TRBJ2-1 TRBV10-3 TRBD2 CAISEEWGGDNEQFF TGTGCCATCAGTGAGGAATGGGGGGGAGACAATGAGCAGTTCTTC
- TRBJ2-3 TRBV5-6 TRBD1 CASSLWGLRGQASTDTQYF TGTGCCAGCAGCTTGTGGGGGCTCCGAGGACAGGCTAGCACAGATACGCAGTATTTT
- TRBJ1-5 TRBV10-3 - CAISENRDQPQHF TGTGCCATCAGTGAGAACAGAGATCAGCCCCAGCATTTT
- TRBJ2-7 TRBV21-1 - CASSKAPAITGGPHISSYEQYF TGTGCCAGCAGCAAAGCTCCAGCTATCACAGGGGGGCCGCACATTAGCTCCTACGAGCAGTACTTC
few TRBJ1-1 TRBV5-1 - CASSPRGGGTEAFF TGCGCCAGCAGTCCCCGCGGGGGAGGTACTGAAGCTTTCTTT
few TRBJ2-3 TRBV12-3/TRBV12-4 TRBD2 CASSRLADTQYF TGTGCCAGCAGTCGACTAGCGGATACGCAGTATTTT
once TRBJ2-2 TRBV6-5 TRBD1 CASTTTGDYTGELFF TGTGCCAGCACCACGACAGGGGATTACACCGGGGAGCTGTTTTTT
once TRBJ1-1 TRBV5-1 - CASRRNSEMNTEAFF TGCGCCAGCCGAAGAAACAGTGAGATGAACACTGAAGCTTTCTTT
- TRBJ2-1 TRBV5-4 TRBD2 CASSSGYSSYNEQFF TGTGCCAGCAGTAGCGGGTATAGCTCCTACAATGAGCAGTTCTTC
- TRBJ2-3 TRBV4-1 - CASSQAYVVGTDTQYF TGCGCCAGCAGCCAAGCTTATGTGGTCGGGACAGATACGCAGTATTTT
- TRBJ1-1 TRBV19 TRBD1 CASSIAGGTEAFF TGTGCCAGTAGTATTGCAGGGGGCACTGAAGCTTTCTTT
- TRBJ1-1 TRBV28 - CASSFGGTEAFF TGTGCCAGCAGTTTCGGGGGGACTGAAGCTTTCTTT
- TRBJ1-2 TRBV5-4 - CASSFPGRRDYGYTF TGTGCCAGCAGCTTTCCCGGGAGACGGGACTATGGCTACACCTTC
- TRBJ1-3 TRBV5-4 TRBD1 CASSPERQGAVSGNTIYF TGTGCCAGCAGCCCTGAACGACAGGGGGCTGTCTCTGGAAACACCATATATTTT